The 29 T cell receptor beta chains below all came from one sample that was sequenced in a study of blood T cell repertoires in COVID-19. Data came from immunoSEQ multiplex PCR; TCRdb stores just in-frame clones and leaves some out. The sample holds some 230,000 clones, approximately 80% seen once. The sequencing sample was made of peripheral blood. The receptor set was obtained from a woman between 50 and 59 years old with acute or convalescent COVID-19.

Ten or more counts support this clone. This chain uses TRBV7-2 with TRBJ2-5, with D possibly TRBD1 on 5 matching bases. V was pared by 1 base and J by 5 bases, with 17 bases between. The germline CDR1 and CDR2 sequences are SGHTA and FQGNSA. This CDR3 is built from 16 residues. The CDR3 sequence: CASSLENLGRMETQYF. CDR3 nucleotides: TGTGCCAGCAGCTTAGAAAATCTGGGGCGTATGGAGACCCAGTACTTC.

CDR3 residues: CATIKLASTDTQYF. As DNA, the CDR3 is TGTGCCACCATTAAACTAGCCTCGACAGATACGCAGTATTTT. V usage is TRBV2 and J usage is TRBJ2-3; a possible D gene is TRBD2 (6 bases). The V gene's germline CDR1 is SNHLY and CDR2 FYNNEI. The CDR3 covers 14 residues. Trimming removed 10 bases from V and 3 bases from J, with 17 bases in between.

The chain employs TRBV7-2 and TRBJ1-1; D unclear. Germline-derived CDR1 and CDR2 are SGHTA and FQGNSA. The CDR3 length is 13 residues. The V gene lost 3 bases and the J gene lost 2 bases, with 7 bases spanning the gap. The CDR3 nucleotides are TGTGCCAGCAGCTTTAGCAGCAACACTGAAGCTTTCTTT. This gives the protein CASSFSSNTEAFF.

The chain has TRBV7-8 and TRBJ2-1; 11 bases align to TRBD1. With V trimmed by 4 bases and J by 6 bases, 2 bases remained unmatched. Per germline, CDR1 SGHVS and CDR2 FQNEAQ. This CDR3 region has 14 residues. CDR3 in amino acids: CASSWDRGINEQFF. The CDR3 DNA sequence: TGTGCCAGCAGCTGGGACAGGGGGATCAATGAGCAGTTCTTC.

The gene calls are TRBV5-1 and TRBJ1-3; TRBD1 matches 8 bases. Losses at the gene ends were 4 bases for V and 4 bases for J; bases not matched to a gene: 4. Germline V lookup: CDR1 SGHRS, CDR2 YFSETQ. The CDR3 sequence is 14 residues long. CDR3 in DNA: TGCGCCAGCAGCAAAGGGACAGGAGGAAACACCATATATTTT. Its protein is CASSKGTGGNTIYF.

The chain's CDR3 is CASSQSTGPYEQYF. CDR3 bases: TGCGCCAGCAGTCAGTCGACAGGGCCCTACGAGCAGTACTTC. The chain employs TRBV5-1 and TRBJ2-7; 7 nucleotides align to TRBD1. Germline CDR1 reads SGHRS; CDR2 reads YFSETQ. Trimming at V came to 5 bases and at J to 2 bases, leaving 7 bases not matched to a gene. The CDR3 totals 14 residues. The full variable domain, its missing parts supplied by reference TRBV5-1 and TRBJ2-7, is KAGVTQTPRYLIKTRGQQVTLSCSPISGHRSVSWYQQTPGQGLQFLFEYFSETQRNKGNFPGRFSGRQFSNSRSEMNVSTLELGDSALYLCASSQSTGPYEQYFGPGTRLTVT.

The chain recombines TRBV25-1 with TRBJ1-1; TRBD1 matches 7 bases. The CDR3 is 13 residues long. Germline V gene sequence: CDR1 MGHDK, CDR2 SYGVNS. After removal of 5 bases from V and 1 base from J, the junction contained 1 base not matched to a gene. The CDR3 loop reads CASSRTGNTEAFF. The CDR3 DNA follows: TGTGCCAGCAGTCGGACAGGGAACACTGAAGCTTTCTTT.

This clone has more than one count but fewer than ten. The chain combines TRBV7-2 with TRBJ2-7; D gene ambiguous. The ends were cut back, 5 bases at V and 4 bases at J, with 18 bases in the middle. The CDR3 sequence is 15 residues long. The germline V gene encodes CDR1 SGHTA and CDR2 FQGNSA. The chain's CDR3 is CASSPSYSRHYEQYF. DNA of the CDR3: TGTGCCAGCAGCCCCTCCTACAGCCGGCATTACGAGCAGTACTTC.

The V call is TRBV7-2, the J call TRBJ2-7, with TRBD2 matching 8 bases. The germline gives CDR1 SGHTA, CDR2 FQGNSA. The CDR3 is 13 amino acids. The trim removed 3 bases at V and 4 bases at J, leaving 2 bases unmatched. DNA for the CDR3: TGTGCCAGCAGCTTGGGACTAGGGTACGAGCAGTACTTC. It is translated as CASSLGLGYEQYF.

V is TRBV5-1 and J is TRBJ2-1; 8 nucleotides match TRBD2. The V segment lost 2 bases and the J segment 6 bases; nucleotides outside the gene matches: 10. From germline, CDR1 is SGHRS and CDR2 YFSETQ. CDR3 length: 16 amino acids. The CDR3 bases are TGCGCCAGCAGCTTTCTGGGCGCGGGAGGCAGCAATGAGCAGTTCTTC. Residues: CASSFLGAGGSNEQFF. The full variable domain, with the rest looked up from reference TRBV5-1 and TRBJ2-1, is KAGVTQTPRYLIKTRGQQVTLSCSPISGHRSVSWYQQTPGQGLQFLFEYFSETQRNKGNFPGRFSGRQFSNSRSEMNVSTLELGDSALYLCASSFLGAGGSNEQFFGPGTRLTVL.

This clone occurred once. This rearrangement joins TRBV5-1 to TRBJ2-1; 7 bases are a match to TRBD1. Per germline, CDR1 SGHRS and CDR2 YFSETQ. The CDR3 spans 14 residues. Trimming at V came to 7 bases and at J to 4 bases, leaving 8 bases not matched to a gene. CDR3 coding DNA: TGCGCCAGCTTCGTGGGACAGAATTACAATGAGCAGTTCTTC. Translation gives CASFVGQNYNEQFF.

The chain combines TRBV18 with TRBJ1-2, with TRBD1 matching 7 bases. Germline V gene data show CDR1 as KGHSH and CDR2 as LQKENI. J gave up 5 bases and V 3 bases, and 6 bases lay outside the gene matches. The CDR3 is 14 residues long. CDR3 sequence (DNA): TGTGCCAGCTCACCGGACAGGCGAGTTTATGGCTACACCTTC. Protein: CASSPDRRVYGYTF.

The J gene is TRBJ2-7, the V gene TRBV27; TRBD1 is a possible D gene (5 bases). Germline CDR1 is MNHEY and CDR2 is SMNVEV (reference sequence). V lost 0 bases, J lost 6 bases, and 12 bases lay in between. The CDR3 loop spans 14 amino acids. This chain's CDR3 is CASSLSWQGVEQYF. The CDR3 DNA is TGTGCCAGCAGTTTATCGTGGCAGGGCGTCGAGCAGTACTTC.

The genes are TRBV30 and TRBJ2-7; 7 nucleotides align to TRBD2. Germline CDR1 and CDR2: GTSNPN and SVGIG (reference sequence). V was pared by 5 bases and J by 7 bases, with 5 bases of the junction left unmatched. This CDR3 is built from 11 residues. The CDR3 sequence: CAWGERGEQYF. CDR3 bases: TGTGCCTGGGGAGAGCGGGGTGAGCAGTACTTC.

Concerning this clone itself: In the same sample, other DNA sequences code for this CDR3. The chain links TRBV14 to TRBJ1-6, with a weak D call TRBD1 (6 bases). The germline V gene encodes CDR1 SGHDN and CDR2 FVKESK. This CDR3 region has 13 residues. The V and J ends lost 4 bases and 8 bases respectively, with 9 bases between them. The CDR3 nucleotides read TGTGCCAGCAGCCTCAACAGGGATTCACCCCTCCACTTT. It is translated as CASSLNRDSPLHF.

The chain recombines TRBV4-2 with TRBJ1-4; TRBD1 matches at 7 bases. The V gene's germline CDR1 is LGHNA and CDR2 YNFKEQ. The CDR3 contains 16 residues. V dropped 1 base and J dropped 3; count of bases not matched to a gene: 5. For the CDR3, the DNA is TGTGCCAGCAGCCAAGGGGATGGGACAGCTAATGAAAAACTGTTTTTT. Amino acid sequence: CASSQGDGTANEKLFF.

The chain couples TRBV3-1 (or the pseudogene TRBV3-2) to TRBJ1-5; D is unclear. The germline V gene encodes CDR1 LGHDT and CDR2 YNNKEL (reference sequence). This CDR3 has 13 residues. Trimming stripped 1 base from V and 5 bases from J, with 6 bases between. The CDR3, as DNA: TGTGCCAGCAGCCAAGGACTGGATCAGCCCCAGCATTTT. Translated: CASSQGLDQPQHF.

This chain joins TRBV9 and TRBJ2-5; D unresolved. The CDR3 consists of 12 residues. V dropped 4 bases and J dropped 1 base, with 5 bases sitting between them. Looked up from germline, CDR1 is SGDLS and CDR2 is YYNGEE. The CDR3 region is CASSSIQETQYF. The CDR3 nucleotides read TGTGCCAGCAGCTCTATCCAAGAGACCCAGTACTTC.

This clone was seen more than once but under ten times. This chain joins TRBV4-1 and TRBJ1-2; 7 positions match TRBD1. This CDR3 is built from 14 residues. Germline CDR1 is MGHRA and CDR2 is YSYEKL. V was clipped by 0 bases and J by 5 bases; unmatched bases: 3. The CDR3 DNA reads as TGCGCCAGCAGCCAAGAACCAGGGGGTTATGGCTACACCTTC. Protein product: CASSQEPGGYGYTF.

For this clone: This sample includes further DNA sequences coding for the same CDR3. The chain couples TRBV19 to TRBJ1-2, with a weak D call TRBD1 (5 bases). Trimming removed 1 base from V and 2 bases from J, with 5 bases in between. Per germline, CDR1 LNHDA and CDR2 SQIVND (reference sequence). The CDR3 consists of 13 residues. Here the CDR3 reads CASSIAGNYGYTF. Here the CDR3 DNA reads TGTGCCAGTAGTATAGCAGGGAACTATGGCTACACCTTC.

This chain connects TRBV11-2 to TRBJ2-3, with D unclear. V lost 2 bases to trimming and J lost 2 bases, with 11 bases between them. The germline CDR1 and CDR2 sequences are SGHAT and FQNNGV. The CDR3 has 15 residues. The DNA for the CDR3 is TGTGCCAGCAGCTTAATGGGCTCCTCCACAGATACGCAGTATTTT. It specifies CASSLMGSSTDTQYF.

The sample holds a few counts of this clone. CDR3: CASSLAASGRGTQYF. The CDR3 DNA is TGTGCCAGCAGCTTAGCTGCTAGCGGGAGGGGTACGCAGTATTTT. V is TRBV7-9 and J is TRBJ2-3; 12 positions agree with TRBD2. The CDR3 loop spans 15 amino acids. Trimming removed 0 bases from V and 8 bases from J; junction bases left unmatched: 3. Per germline, CDR1 SEHNR and CDR2 FQNEAQ (reference sequence).

The rearrangement links TRBV7-2 to TRBJ2-2; 14 bases align to TRBD2. The CDR3 consists of 18 residues. V trimming: 6 bases; J trimming: 0 bases; junction bases outside the gene matches: 6. Germline V lookup: CDR1 SGHTA, CDR2 FQGNSA. The CDR3 spells CASRRGTSGGPNTGELFF. CDR3 bases: TGTGCCAGCAGACGAGGGACTAGCGGGGGACCGAACACCGGGGAGCTGTTTTTT.

The count of this clone is one. The rearrangement joins TRBV9 to TRBJ2-3; 11 nucleotides align to TRBD2. The CDR3 totals 16 residues. J was trimmed by 6 bases and V by 1 base; bases with no gene match: 7. CDR1 and CDR2 from the germline V gene are SGDLS and YYNGEE. The CDR3 spells CASSVISGGARDTQYF. The CDR3 DNA reads as TGTGCCAGCAGCGTAATTAGCGGGGGGGCCCGTGATACGCAGTATTTT.

This chain's CDR3 is CASSYSGTGISPLHF. The CDR3 bases are TGTGCCAGCAGTTACTCTGGGACAGGGATTTCACCCCTCCACTTT. The V and J genes are TRBV6-5 and TRBJ1-6; 9 nucleotides agree with TRBD1. Germline assignment: CDR1 MNHEY and CDR2 SVGAGI. This CDR3 contains 15 residues. V was pared by 0 bases and J by 9 bases, with 3 bases of the junction left unmatched.

This sequence joins TRBV5-8 and TRBJ1-2, with 10 nucleotides matching TRBD1. This CDR3 contains 14 residues. Germline-derived CDR1 and CDR2 are SGHTS and YDEGEE. V shed 6 bases and J 5 bases; nucleotides not matched to a gene: 7. Written as DNA, the CDR3 is TGTGCCAGCACCTGGGACAGGGGAAATTATGGCTACACCTTC. This translates into CASTWDRGNYGYTF.

In its sample, this clone was seen a few times. The V call is TRBV20-1, the J call TRBJ2-7; D is uncertain. The CDR3 totals 10 residues. Trimming stripped 5 bases from V and 1 base from J, with 3 bases between. Germline loops: CDR1 DFQATT, CDR2 SNEGSKA (reference sequence). CDR3 amino acids: CSAYSYEQYF. As DNA, the CDR3 is TGCAGTGCTTATTCCTACGAGCAGTACTTC.

The genes are TRBV29-1 and TRBJ1-5; the match to TRBD1 covers 7 bases. CDR1 and CDR2 from the germline V gene are SQVTM and ANQGSEA. V was clipped by 6 bases and J by 2 bases; unmatched bases: 7. This CDR3 has 14 amino acids. This chain's CDR3 is CSVKTGSGNQPQHF. DNA for the CDR3: TGCAGCGTCAAGACAGGGAGTGGCAATCAGCCCCAGCATTTT.

The CDR3: CASIGEDRGRKLFF. In DNA form, the CDR3 reads TGTGCCAGCATCGGGGAGGACAGGGGTCGAAAACTGTTTTTT. This rearrangement joins TRBV2 to TRBJ1-4; 9 nucleotides match TRBD1. Per germline, CDR1 SNHLY and CDR2 FYNNEI. This CDR3 is 14 amino acids long. With V trimmed by 7 bases and J by 10 bases, 10 bases remained unmatched.